Given below is one T cell receptor (beta chain) in context. Clones were read by immunoSEQ multiplex PCR, and TCRdb kept only the in-frame ones, dropping some. The sample includes 60,000 to 75,000 clones, 83% of them seen just once. This record comes from a study of control samples from healthy donors and cancer patients. V trimming: 5 bases; J trimming: 4 bases; junction bases outside the gene matches: 20. The CDR3 is 19 residues long. Germline CDR1 is SGHAT and CDR2 is FQNNGV. The receptor was derived from a man in his sixties in good health. Sequenced material: blood. The genes are TRBV11-2 and TRBJ2-1; 7 nucleotides align to TRBD2. CDR3 sequence: CASSPSRSQASGRYNEQFF. The CDR3 DNA sequence: TGTGCCAGCAGCCCCAGCAGGTCTCAGGCTAGCGGAAGATACAATGAGCAGTTCTTC.